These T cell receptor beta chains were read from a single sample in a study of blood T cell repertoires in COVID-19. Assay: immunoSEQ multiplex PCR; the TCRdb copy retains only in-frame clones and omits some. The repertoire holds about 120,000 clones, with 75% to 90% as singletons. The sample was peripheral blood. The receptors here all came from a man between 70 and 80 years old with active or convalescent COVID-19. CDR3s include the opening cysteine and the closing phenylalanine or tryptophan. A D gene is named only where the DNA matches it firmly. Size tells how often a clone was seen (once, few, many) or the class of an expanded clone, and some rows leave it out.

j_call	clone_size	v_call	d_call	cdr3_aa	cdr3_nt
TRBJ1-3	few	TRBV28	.	CASSLRSWDTIYF	TGTGCCAGCAGCCTCCGGAGTTGGGACACCATATATTTT
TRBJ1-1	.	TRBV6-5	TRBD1	CASSSQTGGTEAFF	TGTGCCAGCAGTTCTCAAACAGGGGGCACTGAAGCTTTCTTT
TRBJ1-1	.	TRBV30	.	CAMHRGVTEAFF	TGTGCCATGCACCGGGGGGTGACTGAAGCTTTCTTT
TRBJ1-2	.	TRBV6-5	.	CASSSVTYGYTF	TGTGCCAGCAGTTCGGTTACGTATGGCTACACCTTC
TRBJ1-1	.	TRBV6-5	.	CASSSTGGQTFF	TGTGCCAGCAGTTCGACAGGTGGCCAGACTTTCTTT
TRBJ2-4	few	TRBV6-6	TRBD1	CASSHPPNRGYTKNIQYF	TGTGCCAGCAGTCACCCCCCCAACAGGGGATATACCAAAAACATTCAGTACTTC
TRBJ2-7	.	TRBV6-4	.	CASSRERDYEQYF	TGTGCCAGCAGTCGGGAAAGGGACTACGAGCAGTACTTC
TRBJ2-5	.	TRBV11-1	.	CASSWGRTEEAQYF	TGTGCCAGCAGCTGGGGCCGGACAGAAGAGGCCCAGTACTTC
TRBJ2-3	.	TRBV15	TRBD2	CATSIPSGSGEEDTQYF	TGTGCCACCAGCATACCCTCGGGTAGCGGGGAGGAGGATACGCAGTATTTT
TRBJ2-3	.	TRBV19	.	CASSIGVAVITDTQYF	TGTGCCAGTAGTATAGGGGTAGCAGTTATCACAGATACGCAGTATTTT
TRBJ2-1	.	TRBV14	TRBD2	CASSPPSGTLSYNEQFF	TGTGCCAGCAGCCCACCTAGCGGAACTCTCTCCTACAATGAGCAGTTCTTC
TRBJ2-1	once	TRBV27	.	CATRDSLYNEQFF	TGTGCCACCCGGGACTCACTATACAATGAGCAGTTCTTC
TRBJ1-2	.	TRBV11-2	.	CASSSGIANYGYTF	TGTGCCAGCAGCTCGGGGATAGCTAACTATGGCTACACCTTC
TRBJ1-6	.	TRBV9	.	CASSARDEFDSPLHF	TGTGCCAGCAGCGCCCGGGATGAATTTGATTCACCCCTCCACTTT
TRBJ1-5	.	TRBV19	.	CASSIGQIDFNQPQHF	TGTGCCAGTAGTATAGGACAGATAGACTTCAATCAGCCCCAGCATTTT
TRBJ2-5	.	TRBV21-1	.	CASSKAPRGQGGQETQYF	TGTGCCAGCAGCAAAGCGCCTAGAGGGCAAGGAGGCCAAGAGACCCAGTACTTC
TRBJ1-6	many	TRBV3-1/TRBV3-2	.	CASSPKLQGGNSPLHF	TGTGCCAGCAGCCCAAAGCTACAGGGCGGGAATTCACCCCTCCACTTT
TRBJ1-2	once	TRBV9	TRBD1	CASSLGQGGNGYTF	TGTGCCAGCAGCCTGGGACAGGGAGGGAATGGCTACACCTTC
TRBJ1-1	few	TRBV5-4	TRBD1	CASSSTGGNTEAFF	TGTGCCAGCAGCTCTACAGGGGGGAACACTGAAGCTTTCTTT
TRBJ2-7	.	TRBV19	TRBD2	CASSTGTRGEQYF	TGTGCCAGTAGTACCGGGACTAGGGGCGAGCAGTACTTC
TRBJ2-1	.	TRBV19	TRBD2	CASTASSGPYNEQFF	TGTGCCAGTACCGCTTCTAGCGGCCCCTACAATGAGCAGTTCTTC
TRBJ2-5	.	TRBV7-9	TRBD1	CASSLGQSNYQETQYF	TGTGCCAGCAGCTTGGGACAGTCAAACTACCAAGAGACCCAGTACTTC
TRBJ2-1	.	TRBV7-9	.	CASSRIDSSYNEQFF	TGTGCCAGCAGCCGTATCGATAGCTCCTACAATGAGCAGTTCTTC
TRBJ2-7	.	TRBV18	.	CASSPVQGITYEQYF	TGTGCCAGCTCACCCGTGCAGGGAATAACCTACGAGCAGTACTTC
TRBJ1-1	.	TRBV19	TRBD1	CASSTLLDRATEAFF	TGTGCCAGTAGTACCCTTTTGGACAGGGCCACTGAAGCTTTCTTT
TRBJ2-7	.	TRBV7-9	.	CASSLSGYEQYF	TGTGCCAGCAGCTTATCAGGGTACGAGCAGTACTTC
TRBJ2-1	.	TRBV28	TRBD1	CASSWMTGSSYNEQFF	TGTGCCAGCAGTTGGATGACAGGGAGCTCCTACAATGAGCAGTTCTTC
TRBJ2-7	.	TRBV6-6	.	CATQVSYEQYF	TGTGCCACCCAGGTGTCCTACGAGCAGTACTTC
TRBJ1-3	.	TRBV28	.	CASSFLQGGNTIYF	TGTGCCAGCAGTTTCCTCCAGGGTGGAAACACCATATATTTT
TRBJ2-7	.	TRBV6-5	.	CASNKAAGEQYF	TGTGCCAGCAATAAGGCTGCAGGTGAGCAGTACTTC
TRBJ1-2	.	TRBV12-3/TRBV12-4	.	CASSVTEDYGYTF	TGTGCCAGCAGTGTTACTGAAGACTATGGCTACACCTTC
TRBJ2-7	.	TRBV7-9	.	CASSYGQVNSEQYF	TGTGCCAGCAGCTATGGCCAGGTCAACAGCGAGCAGTACTTC
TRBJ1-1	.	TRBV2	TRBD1	CASRLQGGTEAFF	TGTGCCAGCAGGTTACAGGGGGGCACTGAAGCTTTCTTT
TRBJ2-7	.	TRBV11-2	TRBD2	CASSPKREGHEQYF	TGTGCCAGCAGCCCAAAGCGGGAGGGGCACGAGCAGTACTTC
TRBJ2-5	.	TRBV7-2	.	CASSRNRQETQYF	TGTGCCAGCAGCCGGAACAGGCAAGAGACCCAGTACTTC
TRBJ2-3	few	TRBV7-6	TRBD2	CASKSHRTGGLAGVRTDTQYF	TGTGCCAGCAAGTCCCATAGGACAGGGGGACTAGCGGGAGTGAGGACAGATACGCAGTATTTT
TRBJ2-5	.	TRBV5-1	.	CASSPNDPRQETQYF	TGCGCCAGCAGCCCGAATGACCCTAGGCAAGAGACCCAGTACTTC
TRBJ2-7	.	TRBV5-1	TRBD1	CASSPSGTGGLEQYF	TGCGCCAGCAGCCCCTCCGGGACAGGGGGCCTCGAGCAGTACTTC
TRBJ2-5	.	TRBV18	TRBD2	CASSPTSVETQYF	TGTGCCAGCTCACCTACTAGCGTGGAGACCCAGTACTTC
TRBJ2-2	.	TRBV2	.	CASKYRANTGELFF	TGTGCCAGCAAGTACAGAGCGAACACCGGGGAGCTGTTTTTT
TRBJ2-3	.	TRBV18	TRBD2	CASSPAAGGGTDTQYF	TGTGCCAGCTCACCCGCAGCGGGAGGGGGCACAGATACGCAGTATTTT
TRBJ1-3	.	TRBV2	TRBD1	CAGNRGGGGNTIYF	TGTGCCGGGAACAGAGGGGGCGGTGGAAACACCATATATTTT
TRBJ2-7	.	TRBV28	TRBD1	CASKSLRQGYEQYF	TGTGCCAGCAAGTCCCTCCGACAGGGCTACGAGCAGTACTTC
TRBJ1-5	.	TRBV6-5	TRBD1	CASSWDREEQPQHF	TGTGCCAGCAGTTGGGACAGGGAGGAGCAGCCCCAGCATTTT
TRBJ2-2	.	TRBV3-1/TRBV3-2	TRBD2	CASSTLAGAYFTNTGELFF	TGTGCCAGCAGCACCCTAGCGGGCGCTTACTTTACGAACACCGGGGAGCTGTTTTTT